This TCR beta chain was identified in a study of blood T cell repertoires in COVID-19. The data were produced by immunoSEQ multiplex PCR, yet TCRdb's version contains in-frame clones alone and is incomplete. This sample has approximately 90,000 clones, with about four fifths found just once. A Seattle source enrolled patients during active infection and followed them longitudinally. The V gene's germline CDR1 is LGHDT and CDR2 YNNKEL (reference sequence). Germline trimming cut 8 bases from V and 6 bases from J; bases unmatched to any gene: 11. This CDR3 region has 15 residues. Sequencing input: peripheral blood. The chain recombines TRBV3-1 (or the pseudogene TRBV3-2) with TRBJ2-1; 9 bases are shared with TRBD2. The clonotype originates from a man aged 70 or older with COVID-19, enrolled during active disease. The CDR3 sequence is CASRPALAGSNEQFF. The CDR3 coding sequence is TGTGCCAGCCGCCCAGCCCTAGCGGGGAGCAATGAGCAGTTCTTC.